These T cell receptor beta chains were read from a single sample in a study of cytomegalovirus exposure and HLA in healthy donors. Only in-frame clones appear in the TCRdb table, and some are missing; sequencing was by immunoSEQ multiplex PCR. In the table there are 200,000 to 250,000 clones, roughly four fifths of which are singletons. Sequenced sample: PBMCs. Every receptor here comes from a woman aged 40 to 55 in good health and CMV-seronegative. The CDR3 runs from the conserved cysteine through the conserved F or W. Each record gives: clone size, V gene, D gene, J gene, CDR3 protein, CDR3 DNA. The D gene is left open where the match is weak. Where a row states a size, it is once, few, many or the class of an expanded clone; other rows omit it.

>.|TRBV9|.|TRBJ2-1
CASSYSGDEQFF
TGTGCCAGCAGCTACTCGGGGGACGAGCAGTTCTTC
>.|TRBV5-6|.|TRBJ1-5
CASSFTDQPQHF
TGTGCCAGCAGTTTTACAGATCAGCCCCAGCATTTT
>few|TRBV5-1|TRBD2|TRBJ2-7
CASSFRGGVYEQYF
TGCGCCAGCAGCTTTCGGGGGGGTGTCTACGAGCAGTACTTC
>.|TRBV19|TRBD1|TRBJ1-5
CASSMVTGEYQPQHF
TGTGCCAGTAGTATGGTTACAGGGGAGTATCAGCCCCAGCATTTT
>once|TRBV7-2|TRBD1|TRBJ1-2
CASSYGQGGGYTF
TGTGCCAGCAGCTATGGACAGGGAGGAGGCTACACCTTC
>.|TRBV27|TRBD2|TRBJ2-7
CASSLFSRSGALESYEQYF
TGTGCCAGCAGTTTATTCTCCCGTAGCGGGGCCCTTGAGTCCTACGAGCAGTACTTC
>.|TRBV7-2|.|TRBJ1-2
CASSHDAGIGGYTF
TGTGCCAGCAGCCACGACGCGGGGATCGGAGGCTACACCTTC
>.|TRBV5-1|TRBD2|TRBJ2-1
CASSREGEQFF
TGCGCCAGCAGCCGGGAGGGTGAGCAGTTCTTC
>.|TRBV7-3|TRBD2|TRBJ2-7
CASSLGASGAYEQYF
TGTGCCAGCAGCTTAGGGGCTAGCGGGGCCTACGAGCAGTACTTC
>.|TRBV5-4|.|TRBJ2-1
CASSPTPTDSYNEQFF
TGTGCCAGCAGCCCCACTCCCACCGACTCCTACAATGAGCAGTTCTTC
>.|TRBV7-2|TRBD2|TRBJ2-5
CASSFMVLAGGQETQYF
TGTGCCAGCAGCTTCATGGTCCTAGCGGGGGGCCAAGAGACCCAGTACTTC
>.|TRBV6-6|TRBD1|TRBJ1-6
CASTPDRGGSPLHF
TGTGCCAGCACTCCCGACAGGGGTGGTTCACCCCTCCACTTT
>.|TRBV5-6|.|TRBJ2-7
CASSAGPYEQYF
TGTGCCAGCAGCGCTGGCCCCTACGAGCAGTACTTC